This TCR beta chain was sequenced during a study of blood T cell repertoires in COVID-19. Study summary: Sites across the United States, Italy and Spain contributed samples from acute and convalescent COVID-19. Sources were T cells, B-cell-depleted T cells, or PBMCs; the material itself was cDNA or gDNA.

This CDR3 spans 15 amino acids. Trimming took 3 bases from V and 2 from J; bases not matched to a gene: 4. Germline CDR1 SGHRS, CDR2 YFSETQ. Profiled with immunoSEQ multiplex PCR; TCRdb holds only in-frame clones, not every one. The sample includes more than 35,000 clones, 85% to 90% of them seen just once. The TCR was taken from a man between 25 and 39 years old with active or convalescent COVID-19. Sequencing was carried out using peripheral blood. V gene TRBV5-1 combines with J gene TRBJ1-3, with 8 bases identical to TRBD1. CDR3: CASSSWTGPGNTIYF. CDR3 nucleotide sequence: TGCGCCAGCAGCTCATGGACAGGGCCTGGAAACACCATATATTTT.